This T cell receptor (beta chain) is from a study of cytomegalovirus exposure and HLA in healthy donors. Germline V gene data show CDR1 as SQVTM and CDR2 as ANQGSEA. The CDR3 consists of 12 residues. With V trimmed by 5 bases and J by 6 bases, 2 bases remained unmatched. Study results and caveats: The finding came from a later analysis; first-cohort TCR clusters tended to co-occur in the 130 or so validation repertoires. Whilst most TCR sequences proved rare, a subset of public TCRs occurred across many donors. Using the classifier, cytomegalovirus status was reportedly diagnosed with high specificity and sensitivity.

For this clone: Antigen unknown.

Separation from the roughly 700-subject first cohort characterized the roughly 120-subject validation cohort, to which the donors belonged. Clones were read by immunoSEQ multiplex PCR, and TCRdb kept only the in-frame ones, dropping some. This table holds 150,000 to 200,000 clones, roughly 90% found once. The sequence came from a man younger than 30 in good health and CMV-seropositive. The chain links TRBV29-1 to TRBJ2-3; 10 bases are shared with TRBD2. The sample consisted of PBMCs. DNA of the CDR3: TGCAGCGTTCCAGCGGGAGGGGATACGCAGTATTTT. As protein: CSVPAGGDTQYF.